Below are 12 T cell receptor beta chains sequenced from a single sample in a study of T cell clonality in common variable immunodeficiency (dated by TCRdb to 2014 to 2015). Receptors were amplified or captured by the immunoSEQ multiplex PCR assay. As stored in TCRdb, this immuneACCESS dataset retains in-frame rearrangements with V and J assigned. A fraction of the clones does not appear; measured against another copy, unresolved V genes explain less than half of the discrepancy, and the remainder lacks a known reason. The table notes around 29,000 clones here, none of them singletons. The ten largest clonotypes hold around 4.5% of the sample. The sample was peripheral blood mononuclear cells. These receptor sequences come from a person aged 18 to 75 in good health.

This clone has at least ten counts. The sequenced fragment ends 3 residues before the CDR3 boundary, so the rest is inferred from the germline J gene. The chain uses TRBV6-1 and TRBJ2-1; the match to TRBD2 covers 10 bases. The CDR3 is 16 residues long. Trimming removed 3 bases from V and 8 bases from J; junction bases left unmatched: 10. The germline gives CDR1 MNHNS, CDR2 SASEGT. Incomplete CDR3 DNA: TGTGCCAGCAGTGAGGTACTGGCTAGCGGGAGCGATGAG. Its protein product is CASSEVLASGSDE. The entire CDR3 reads CASSEVLASGSDEQFF.

As regards this clone: The sequenced fragment ends 3 residues before the CDR3 boundary, so the rest is inferred from the germline J gene. The chain links TRBV30 to TRBJ1-5, with 11 bases fitting TRBD1. The V segment lost 5 bases and the J segment 0 bases; nucleotides outside the gene matches: 9. CDR1 and CDR2 (germline): GTSNPN, SVGIG (reference sequence). The CDR3 covers 17 residues. The CDR3 DNA, read in part, is TGTGCCTGGGGTCGGGACAGGGGGGATTATAGCAATCAGCCC. Protein: CAWGRDRGDYSNQP. The CDR3 as a whole reads CAWGRDRGDYSNQPQHF. The whole variable domain, filled in from reference TRBV30 and TRBJ1-5, reads SQTIHQWPATLVQPVGSPLSLECTVEGTSNPNLYWYRQAAGRGLQLLFYSVGIGQISSEVPQNLSASRPQDRQFILSSKKLLLSDSGFYLCAWGRDRGDYSNQPQHFGDGTRLSIL.

The sample holds many counts of this clone. The read terminates 3 residues ahead of where the CDR3 ends, so the germline J gene completes it. This chain joins TRBV19 and TRBJ2-5, with TRBD2 as a possible D gene (5 bases). The CDR3 is made up of 12 amino acids. Deletions cut 5 bases from V and 4 bases from J, with 8 bases between. CDR1 is LNHDA, CDR2 SQIVND, per germline (reference sequence). The covered CDR3 bases are TGTGCCAGTAGTTTGGCGGGAGAGACC. Translation: CASSLAGET. The CDR3, in full, reads CASSLAGETQYF.

At least ten counts were recorded for this clone. The CDR3 end is not reached by the read, which stops 3 residues before it; the germline J gene fills it in. The chain joins TRBV10-3 to TRBJ1-1; D is undetermined. V was shortened by 3 bases and J by 0 bases, with 5 bases between the two germline ends. This CDR3 region has 13 residues. Germline loops: CDR1 ENHRY, CDR2 SYGVKD. The sequenced part of the CDR3 DNA is TGTGCCATCAGTGAATCAGTGAACACTGAA. This codes for CAISESVNTE. The full CDR3 is CAISESVNTEAFF.

Many counts were recorded for this clone. The DNA ends 3 residues before the CDR3 does, and the rest of the CDR3 is filled in from the germline J gene. The rearrangement uses TRBV7-8 and TRBJ1-4, with no clear D. V lost 5 bases, J lost 8 bases, and 9 bases lay in between. The CDR3 runs 12 residues. Germline V CDR1 and CDR2: SGHVS, FQNEAQ. The chain's CDR3 is CASSPSAEKLFF. CDR3 bases read: TGTGCCAGCAGCCCCTCTGCGGAAAAA.

A word on this clone: Read data end 3 residues before the CDR3 end; the end is taken from the germline J gene. The chain uses TRBV6-2 or TRBV6-3 and TRBJ1-2; maybe TRBD1 (5 bases). This CDR3 has 16 residues. From germline, CDR1 is MNHEY and CDR2 SVGEGT. CDR3 DNA, as far as it was read: TGTGCCAGCACCCTTTCCGGGACTAGCGGGAATCGTGAC. Translating it yields CASTLSGTSGNRD. In full, the CDR3 reads CASTLSGTSGNRDYTF.

Remarks on this clone: Coverage ceases 3 residues before the CDR3 finishes, and the germline J gene fills in the end. The chain recombines TRBV7-9 with TRBJ1-5; D remains unclear. V lost 1 base and J lost 4, with 8 bases in between. The CDR3 has 14 residues. Germline CDR1 reads SEHNR; CDR2 reads FQNEAQ (reference sequence). CDR3 sequence reads: CASSLESFNQPQHF. CDR3 DNA (partial): TGTGCCAGCAGCTTAGAATCTTTTAATCAGCCC.

This clone was recorded many times. The read terminates 3 residues ahead of where the CDR3 ends, so the germline J gene completes it. The genes are TRBV10-1 and TRBJ1-4; D might be TRBD1 (5 bases). V was cut by 7 bases and J by 8 bases, with 11 bases left in between. This CDR3 comprises 12 residues. Germline CDR1 is WNHNN and CDR2 is SYGVQD (reference sequence). This chain's CDR3 is CASIRGGEKLFF. Partial CDR3 DNA: TGCGCCAGCATACGGGGGGGGGAAAAA.

The table lists this clone with a few counts. Read sequence stops 3 residues before the CDR3 end, and the germline J gene provides the missing end. The chain uses TRBV2 and TRBJ1-1, with D possibly TRBD1 on 5 matching bases. This CDR3 is 14 amino acids long. Trimming stripped 2 bases from V and 4 bases from J, with 11 bases between. Per germline, CDR1 SNHLY and CDR2 FYNNEI. CDR3 bases read: TGTGCCAGCAGTGAACAGGGAGTGGCCACTGAA. Translation gives CASSEQGVATE. The whole CDR3 region reads CASSEQGVATEAFF.

This clone was seen ten or more times. The CDR3 extends 3 residues past the end of the read, so its final part is completed from the germline J gene. This chain uses TRBV27 with TRBJ2-7, with TRBD2 identical over 10 bases. Germline V lookup: CDR1 MNHEY, CDR2 SMNVEV (reference sequence). The CDR3 covers 15 residues. V shed 5 bases, J shed 6 bases, and the junction held 10 bases outside the gene matches. The covered CDR3 bases are TGTGCCAGCAGTCCCGGGACTAGCGATTCCCGCGAG. Residues: CASSPGTSDSRE. The full CDR3 protein is CASSPGTSDSREQYF.

Many counts were recorded for this clone. Read coverage stops 3 residues before the CDR3 terminus; the germline J gene supplies the remainder. The rearrangement joins TRBV29-1 to TRBJ1-3, with D possibly TRBD1 on 6 matching bases. The germline gives CDR1 SQVTM, CDR2 ANQGSEA. This CDR3 region has 14 residues. CDR3 sequence reads: CSVEEQPNREAIYF. CDR3 DNA, as far as it was read: TGCAGCGTTGAAGAGCAGCCAAACAGGGAGGCC.

Concerning this clone itself: Read sequence stops 3 residues before the CDR3 end, and the germline J gene provides the missing end. V is TRBV11-3 and J is TRBJ1-5; tentative D call: TRBD1 (6 bases). CDR3 length: 13 residues. The V end was cut by 5 bases, the J end by 3 bases, with 8 bases between. Germline CDR1 and CDR2: SGHNT and YENEEA. CDR3 sequence: CASSGGYNQPQHF. The DNA read from the CDR3 is TGTGCCAGCAGCGGGGGCTACAATCAGCCC.